This entry features one T cell receptor (beta chain) sequence. What this receptor recognizes is not known. Base qualities are not recorded, but no much larger clone differs from it by a single base. V is trimmed back by 1 base and J by 2 bases, and the junction contains 11 bases that no gene match accounts for. CDR1 SGHVS and CDR2 FQNEAQ were looked up in the germline V gene. Taken from cysteine to phenylalanine, the CDR3 has 17 residues. Of the read, only the CDR3 DNA is kept; its 51 bases are in frame from base 1. The data are from a study of CD8+CD57+ T cells in acquired aplastic anemia (dated by TCRdb to the late 2010s). For the study in its entirety: DNA extracted from sorted CD4+ and CD8+ cells had a mean of around 3 ug, with a range of roughly 0.18 to 27.4 ug. CD8+CD57+ expansion was defined as a frequency above the mean frequency observed in healthy subjects.

The patients picked for sequencing were ones in whom flow cytometry had shown an expansion of CD8+CD57+ cells. Severe acquired aplastic anemia was diagnosed in all patients according to International Study of Aplastic Anemia and Agranulocytosis and Camitta criteria. No therapy had been received by the patients at the time of blood sampling. In this study, sorted CD4+ and CD8+ T cells from the blood of healthy subjects and of severe aplastic anemia patients had their TCR repertoires deep-sequenced. Patients were enrolled in the USA under clinicaltrials.gov protocols 00001620, 01623167, 00001397, 00071045, 00081523 and 00961064. Ficoll-Paque density gradient centrifugation was used to isolate peripheral blood mononuclear cells. CD4+ and CD8+ T cells were sorted by FACS or magnetic beads before DNA extraction. Genomic DNA served as template for TCR beta VDJ combination and CDR3 sequence profiling. TCR repertoire sequencing was run on an Illumina HiSeq 2000. The original methods were these. TRBV/TRBJ rearrangement plots, CDR3 size and DJ length profiles, and Simpson's diversity index were used to evaluate the repertoires. The most abundant DNA sequence in the deep sequencing data was defined as the immunodominant clone. CDR3 amino acid sequences were checked for sharing across subjects and were also compared against the VDJdb database and published repertoires. TCRdb trimmed public reads at Q25 via fastp, called clones via MiXCR and kept in-frame beta chains. Rows with one shared CDR3 protein collapse into an entry with the most common genes and DNA. These V and J calls derive from TCRdb rather than the authors' analysis. This sample gives a few hundred thousand distinct CDR3 sequences in total; approximately 60% of them show up just once. The ten biggest clones cover roughly 1.2% of the sample.

What the research found in general, with its limitations: Roughly 29 CD8+ CDR3 sequences were shared between patients and controls but appeared highly expressed in patients and within their immunodominant clones. CD8+ Simpson's diversity did not differ significantly between patients and healthy controls (P=0.060).

Here the chain combines TRBV7-8 and TRBJ2-7; 7 of the junction bases match TRBD2. The sequenced sample was sorted CD4+, CD8+, or CD8+CD57+ T cells (not recorded which) from PBMCs. The TCR was taken from a human donor with aplastic anemia. The sequenced DNA: TGTGCCAGCAGCTTAGGTTATCGCGGGGGAAGGCCCTACGAGCAGTACTTC. It translates to CASSLGYRGGRPYEQYF.